The 5 T cell receptor beta chains below were found in one sample sequenced in a study of OX40 agonist ivuxolimab in advanced cancers. The data were produced by immunoSEQ multiplex PCR, yet TCRdb's version contains in-frame clones alone and is incomplete. The sample holds tens of thousands of clones, about 90% seen once. The input for sequencing was CD4+ or CD8+ T cells sorted from blood, taken in a trial of the OX40 agonist ivuxolimab. These receptors all come from an adult with an advanced solid tumor such as melanoma, head and neck, liver or kidney cancer.

The sample holds a few counts of this clone. The chain recombines TRBV19 with TRBJ1-1, with D uncertain. This CDR3 spans 13 amino acids. Trimming removed 1 base from V and 6 bases from J, with 9 bases in between. CDR1 LNHDA and CDR2 SQIVND come from the germline V gene (reference sequence). The DNA for the CDR3 is TGTGCCAGTAGTATAGGCTGGGAGGCTGAAGCTTTCTTT. This sequence encodes CASSIGWEAEAFF.

The genes are TRBV9 and TRBJ1-2, with 7 positions matching TRBD1. With 5 bases clipped from V and 2 bases from J, the junction kept 12 bases outside the gene matches. CDR1 is SGDLS, CDR2 YYNGEE, per germline. This CDR3 comprises 16 residues. In DNA form, the CDR3 reads TGTGCCAGCAGACGATTTCCGGCAGGGGGGAACTATGGCTACACCTTC. Translation gives CASRRFPAGGNYGYTF.

V gene TRBV5-4 combines with J gene TRBJ2-5; 8 bases map to TRBD1. The CDR3 loop spans 14 amino acids. V was clipped by 4 bases and J by 5 bases; unmatched bases: 7. CDR1 and CDR2 from the germline V gene are SGHNT and YYREEE (reference sequence). DNA of the CDR3: TGTGCCAGCAGCGCACCGACAGGGGTGGAGACCCAGTACTTC. The encoded protein is CASSAPTGVETQYF. The full variable domain, rest sourced from reference TRBV5-4 and TRBJ2-5, is ETGVTQSPTHLIKTRGQQVTLRCSSQSGHNTVSWYQQALGQGPQFIFQYYREEENGRGNFPPRFSGLQFPNYSSELNVNALELDDSALYLCASSAPTGVETQYFGPGTRLLVL.

This clone was counted a single time. The chain joins TRBV7-2 to TRBJ2-1; 11 bases fit TRBD2. Germline CDR1 is SGHTA and CDR2 is FQGNSA. There are 15 residues in the CDR3. J gave up 4 bases and V 1 base, and 0 bases lay outside the gene matches. This CDR3 reads CASSLGLAGYNEQFF. The CDR3 DNA is TGTGCCAGCAGCTTAGGACTAGCGGGGTACAATGAGCAGTTCTTC.

This CDR3 is CASSLGLTGGNTGELFF. The CDR3 coding sequence is TGTGCCAGCAGCTTGGGATTGACAGGAGGAAACACCGGGGAGCTGTTTTTT. The gene calls are TRBV7-9 and TRBJ2-2, with D possibly TRBD1 on 6 matching bases. CDR3 length equals 17 residues. V shed 3 bases and J shed 2 bases, with 16 bases lying between them. The germline CDR1 and CDR2 sequences are SEHNR and FQNEAQ (reference sequence). Full variable domain (outside the CDR3, taken from reference TRBV7-9 and TRBJ2-2): DTGVSQNPRHKITKRGQNVTFRCDPISEHNRLYWYRQTLGQGPEFLTYFQNEAQLEKSRLLSDRFSAERPKGSFSTLEIQRTEQGDSAMYLCASSLGLTGGNTGELFFGEGSRLTVL.